This T cell receptor (beta chain) was recorded in a study of blood T cell repertoires in COVID-19. Study at large: Material from acute and convalescent COVID-19 was sourced from the United States, Italy and Spain.

Germline V lookup: CDR1 SGHRS, CDR2 YFSETQ. Deletions cut 5 bases from V and 4 bases from J, with 10 bases between. The CDR3 totals 13 residues. Libraries were prepared by immunoSEQ multiplex PCR; TCRdb keeps only in-frame clonotypes and omits some of them. The sample contains 200,000 to 300,000 clones, over 80% of which appear only once. The chain couples TRBV5-1 to TRBJ1-5; D may be TRBD1 (5 bases). This clonotype originated in a human donor in a cohort sampled during active COVID-19. The sequenced material came from peripheral blood. CDR3 nucleotide sequence: TGCGCCAGCAGGCGGGGGGATAATCAGCCCCAGCATTTT. This encodes CASRRGDNQPQHF.